This T cell receptor beta chain was found in a study of cytomegalovirus exposure and HLA in healthy donors. Study-level points and caveats: Across donors, sequencing depth was assumed by presence/absence analyses to be roughly uniform. In vitro work confirmed that a few CMV-associated chains recognize CMV antigens. Previously analyzed data showed that most TCR beta V segments were productive at a frequency of about 87% or about 30%.

This clone was seen only once. The target antigen is unknown. CDR1 is SGHRS, CDR2 YFSETQ, per germline. The junction had 6 bases not matched to a gene; V was cut back by 4 bases and J by 1 base. This CDR3 has 16 residues. Use of 60 Vbeta and 13 Jbeta primers characterized the PCR. Profiling relied on immunoSEQ multiplex PCR, and the TCRdb table lists in-frame clones only, not all of them. The table includes 150,000 to 200,000 clones, approximately 84% detected once. It was healthy bone marrow donors who served as donors. The sequenced sample consisted of PBMCs. The rearrangement links TRBV5-1 to TRBJ2-3; 10 bases match TRBD1. The origin of this receptor is a woman between 50 and 59 years old in good health and CMV-seropositive. Here the CDR3 DNA reads TGCGCCAGCAGCGCGACAGGGGGCGGTGGCACAGATACGCAGTATTTT. Amino acids: CASSATGGGGTDTQYF.